This T cell receptor (beta chain) was identified in a study of CD8+CD57+ T cells in acquired aplastic anemia. Overall study: Sorted CD4+ and CD8+ cells gave a mean 3.2 ug DNA, range roughly 0.18 to 27.4 ug. Study-wide results and limits: For CD8+ Simpson's diversity, patients and controls showed no significant difference. Patients shared twenty-nine CD8+ CDR3 sequences with controls.

Details on this clonotype: Antigen unknown.

It was patients with CD8+CD57+ cell expansion by flow cytometry who were chosen for sequencing. The patients all had a severe acquired aplastic anemia diagnosis. Profiles of TCR beta VDJ and CDR3 were generated from a genomic DNA template. TCRdb itself ran the reads through MiXCR, one entry per CDR3 protein. The profile covers some 200,000 distinct CDR3 sequences, with under 55% appearing a single time and just under 20% taken by the ten largest. This sequence originates from a human donor with aplastic anemia. The material sequenced was sorted CD4+, CD8+, or CD8+CD57+ T cells (not recorded which) from PBMCs.

CDR3 sequence reads: CASSYRESSYEQYF. The CDR3 DNA reads as TGTGCCAGCAGTTACCGTGAGAGCTCCTACGAGCAGTACTTC. This chain connects TRBV6-2 or TRBV6-3 to TRBJ2-7; unclear D gene. Germline V gene sequence: CDR1 MNHEY, CDR2 SVGEGT. This CDR3 is built from 14 residues. The V and J ends lost 2 bases and 0 bases respectively, with 8 bases between them.